A selection of T cell receptor beta chains follows, all from one sample in a study of OX40 agonist ivuxolimab in advanced cancers. Data came from immunoSEQ multiplex PCR; TCRdb stores just in-frame clones and leaves some out. The repertoire consists of more than 100,000 clones, with 90% occurring once and the leading ten covering about 1.1%. The starting material was CD4+ or CD8+ T cells sorted from blood, obtained in a trial of the OX40 agonist ivuxolimab. The receptors shown here come from an adult with an advanced solid tumor such as melanoma, head and neck, liver or kidney cancer. Both conserved end residues are part of each CDR3. D genes are given only for firm matches. Rows give clone size only sometimes, using once, few, many, or a class for an expanded clone.

D: NA
J: TRBJ2-1
size: NA
V: TRBV27
CDR3: CASTPGARPYNEQFF
DNA: TGTGCCAGCACCCCAGGAGCCAGGCCCTACAATGAGCAGTTCTTC

D: NA
J: TRBJ1-4
size: many
V: TRBV4-1
CDR3: CASLNSEKLFF
DNA: TGCGCCAGCCTAAACAGTGAAAAACTGTTTTTT

D: NA
J: TRBJ2-7
size: once
V: TRBV6-6
CDR3: CASSYSSGGPYEQYF
DNA: TGTGCCAGCAGTTACTCGAGTGGGGGCCCCTACGAGCAGTACTTC

D: NA
J: TRBJ1-2
size: NA
V: TRBV9
CDR3: CASSVEVTGRGGYTF
DNA: TGTGCCAGCAGCGTAGAGGTTACAGGACGAGGTGGCTACACCTTC

D: NA
J: TRBJ2-2
size: NA
V: TRBV5-8
CDR3: CASSLWVNTGELFF
DNA: TGTGCCAGCAGCTTGTGGGTAAACACCGGGGAGCTGTTTTTT

D: NA
J: TRBJ2-6
size: NA
V: TRBV7-9
CDR3: CASSLVAGANVLTF
DNA: TGTGCCAGCAGCTTAGTGGCTGGGGCCAACGTCCTGACTTTC

D: TRBD2
J: TRBJ2-1
size: NA
V: TRBV25-1
CDR3: CASSDSGSVYEQFF
DNA: TGTGCCAGCAGCGATAGCGGGAGTGTTTATGAGCAGTTCTTC

D: TRBD1
J: TRBJ1-1
size: once
V: TRBV7-3
CDR3: CASSAPQGQNTEAFF
DNA: TGTGCCAGCAGCGCGCCACAGGGGCAGAACACTGAAGCTTTCTTT

D: NA
J: TRBJ1-1
size: once
V: TRBV7-3
CDR3: CASSLNRNTEAFF
DNA: TGTGCCAGCAGCTTAAATAGGAACACTGAAGCTTTCTTT

D: TRBD2
J: TRBJ2-2
size: NA
V: TRBV30
CDR3: CACPGLAGHTGELFF
DNA: TGTGCCTGCCCGGGACTAGCGGGACACACCGGGGAGCTGTTTTTT

D: TRBD1
J: TRBJ1-6
size: NA
V: TRBV2
CDR3: CASTGQGNSPLHF
DNA: TGTGCCAGCACGGGACAGGGGAATTCACCCCTCCACTTT

D: NA
J: TRBJ1-3
size: NA
V: TRBV28
CDR3: CASSRDTGNTIYF
DNA: TGTGCCAGCAGTCGGGACACTGGAAACACCATATATTTT

D: TRBD2
J: TRBJ2-3
size: NA
V: TRBV18
CDR3: CASSPGTSGGGDTQYF
DNA: TGTGCCAGCTCACCTGGGACTAGCGGAGGAGGAGATACGCAGTATTTT

D: NA
J: TRBJ1-1
size: NA
V: TRBV5-1
CDR3: CASSLGTANTEAFF
DNA: TGCGCCAGCAGCTTGGGGACAGCGAACACTGAAGCTTTCTTT

D: TRBD1
J: TRBJ1-4
size: NA
V: TRBV11-2
CDR3: CASSLDGTGGEKLFF
DNA: TGTGCCAGCAGCTTAGACGGGACAGGGGGTGAAAAACTGTTTTTT

D: NA
J: TRBJ1-4
size: NA
V: TRBV9
CDR3: CASSVGPRAGDEKLFF
DNA: TGTGCCAGCAGCGTAGGACCCAGGGCCGGAGATGAAAAACTGTTTTTT

D: TRBD1
J: TRBJ1-5
size: NA
V: TRBV5-1
CDR3: CASSPGTGRSNQPQHF
DNA: TGCGCCAGCAGCCCCGGGACAGGAAGGTCCAATCAGCCCCAGCATTTT

D: NA
J: TRBJ2-2
size: NA
V: TRBV28
CDR3: CASRQSKTGELFF
DNA: TGTGCCAGCCGACAGAGTAAAACCGGGGAGCTGTTTTTT

D: NA
J: TRBJ1-6
size: NA
V: TRBV5-4
CDR3: CASSLEGPNSPLHF
DNA: TGTGCCAGCAGCCTCGAGGGGCCTAATTCACCCCTCCACTTT

D: NA
J: TRBJ2-2
size: NA
V: TRBV6-5
CDR3: CASSRGRTGELFF
DNA: TGTGCCAGCAGCCGGGGTCGCACCGGGGAGCTGTTTTTT

D: NA
J: TRBJ2-1
size: NA
V: TRBV5-8
CDR3: CASSQDGYSYNEQFF
DNA: TGTGCCAGCAGCCAGGACGGGTACTCCTACAATGAGCAGTTCTTC

D: NA
J: TRBJ1-2
size: NA
V: TRBV27
CDR3: CASSLSGGGWYGYTF
DNA: TGTGCCAGCAGTTTATCGGGGGGGGGTTGGTATGGCTACACCTTC

D: NA
J: TRBJ2-5
size: NA
V: TRBV9
CDR3: CASSVDTRETQYF
DNA: TGTGCCAGCAGCGTAGACACAAGAGAGACCCAGTACTTC

D: NA
J: TRBJ1-2
size: NA
V: TRBV19
CDR3: CASSIKRGGYTF
DNA: TGTGCCAGTAGTATTAAAAGGGGAGGCTACACCTTC

D: TRBD2
J: TRBJ2-1
size: NA
V: TRBV5-1
CDR3: CASSAGLAGDYNEQFF
DNA: TGCGCCAGCAGCGCGGGACTAGCGGGAGACTACAATGAGCAGTTCTTC

D: NA
J: TRBJ1-4
size: NA
V: TRBV6-5
CDR3: CASRDSNNEKLFF
DNA: TGTGCCAGCAGGGACAGTAATAATGAAAAACTGTTTTTT

D: NA
J: TRBJ2-5
size: NA
V: TRBV4-1
CDR3: CASSQVLAGSEEQYF
DNA: TGCGCCAGCAGCCAAGTACTGGCAGGTTCGGAGGAGCAGTACTTC

D: NA
J: TRBJ1-2
size: NA
V: TRBV11-2
CDR3: CASSLGTGPFGYTF
DNA: TGTGCCAGCAGCTTAGGCACAGGGCCCTTTGGCTACACCTTC

D: TRBD2
J: TRBJ2-1
size: NA
V: TRBV5-1
CDR3: CASSLELAFSNEQFF
DNA: TGCGCCAGCAGCTTGGAACTAGCGTTTTCGAATGAGCAGTTCTTC

D: TRBD1
J: TRBJ1-2
size: NA
V: TRBV18
CDR3: CASSPTTGEGYTF
DNA: TGTGCCAGCTCACCAACTACAGGGGAAGGCTACACCTTC

D: NA
J: TRBJ2-7
size: NA
V: TRBV18
CDR3: CASSPFTDYEQYF
DNA: TGTGCCAGCTCACCATTTACGGACTACGAGCAGTACTTC

D: NA
J: TRBJ1-3
size: NA
V: TRBV10-3
CDR3: CAISEDRGNTIYF
DNA: TGTGCCATCAGTGAGGATCGTGGAAACACCATATATTTT